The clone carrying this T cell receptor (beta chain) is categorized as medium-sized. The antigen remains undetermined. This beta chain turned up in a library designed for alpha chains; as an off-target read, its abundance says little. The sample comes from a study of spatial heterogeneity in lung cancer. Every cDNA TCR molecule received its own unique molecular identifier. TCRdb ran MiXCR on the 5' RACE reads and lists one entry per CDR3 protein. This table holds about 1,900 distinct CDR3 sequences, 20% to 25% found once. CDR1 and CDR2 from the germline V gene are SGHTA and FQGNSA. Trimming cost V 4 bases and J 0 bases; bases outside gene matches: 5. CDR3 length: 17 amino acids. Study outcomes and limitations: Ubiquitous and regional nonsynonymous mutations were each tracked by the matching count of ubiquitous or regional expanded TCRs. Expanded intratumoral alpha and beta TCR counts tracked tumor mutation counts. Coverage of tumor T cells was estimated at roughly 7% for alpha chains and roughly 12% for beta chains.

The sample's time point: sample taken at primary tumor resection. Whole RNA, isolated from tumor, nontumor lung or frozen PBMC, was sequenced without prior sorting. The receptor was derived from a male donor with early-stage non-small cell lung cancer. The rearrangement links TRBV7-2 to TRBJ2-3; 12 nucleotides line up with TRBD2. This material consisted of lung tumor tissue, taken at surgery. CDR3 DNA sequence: TGTGCCAGCAGCTCCGGACTAGCGGGGTCTAGCACAGATACGCAGTATTTT. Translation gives CASSSGLAGSSTDTQYF.